Included here is one T cell receptor beta chain sequence, with context. Its antigen is as yet unknown. This record belongs to a study of tumor and adjacent non-tumor tissue in lung cancer. Study-level background: Aged about 30 to 76 years, patients included more than nine men and roughly 5 women with stage I to III disease. Study-wide results and caveats: TCR diversity was significantly greater in tumor than normal lung tissue.

A modified ARM-PCR protocol with three rounds of nested PCR amplified TCRbeta. TCRdb fed the multiplex PCR reads into MiXCR, producing one record per CDR3 protein. The data hold approximately 100,000 distinct CDR3 sequences, with less than 75% observed a single time. Trimming removed 8 bases at V and 13 bases at J, with 27 bases between. The CDR3 is made up of 15 amino acids. Germline CDR1 SGHAT, CDR2 FQNNGV. RNA was extracted from bulk tissue without any cell sorting. More than 3 cm separated this lung sample from the edge of the tumor. The V gene is TRBV11-2, the J gene TRBJ2-1; possibly TRBD2 for D (6 bases). This sequence was found in a young man with non-small cell lung cancer. Sequencing was done on a sample of distant non-tumor lung tissue. The CDR3 sequence: CASASERALSGEQFF. For the CDR3, the DNA is TGTGCCAGCGCTTCGGAGCGGGCCCTCTCCGGTGAACAGTTCTTC.